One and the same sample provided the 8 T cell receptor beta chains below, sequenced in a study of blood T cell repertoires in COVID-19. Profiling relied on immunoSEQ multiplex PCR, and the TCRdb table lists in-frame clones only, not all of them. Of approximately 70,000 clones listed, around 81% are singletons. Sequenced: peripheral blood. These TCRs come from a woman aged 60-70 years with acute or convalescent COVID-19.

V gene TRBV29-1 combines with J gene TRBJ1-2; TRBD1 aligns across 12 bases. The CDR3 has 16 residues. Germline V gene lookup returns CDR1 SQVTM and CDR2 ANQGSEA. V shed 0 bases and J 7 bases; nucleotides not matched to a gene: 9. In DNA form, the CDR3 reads TGCAGCGTTGAAGATCCCCCGGGACAGGGGGCGCGTGGCTACACCTTC. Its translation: CSVEDPPGQGARGYTF.

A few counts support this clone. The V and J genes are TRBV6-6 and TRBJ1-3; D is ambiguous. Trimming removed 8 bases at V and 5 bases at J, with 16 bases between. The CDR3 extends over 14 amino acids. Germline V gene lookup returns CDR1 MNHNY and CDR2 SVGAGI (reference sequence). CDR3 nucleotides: TGTGCCAGCCGGGAAAGTCGGAGAAGAAACACCATATATTTT. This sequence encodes CASRESRRRNTIYF.

CDR3 residues: CASSFRGGGEKLFF. The CDR3 nucleotides are TGTGCCAGCAGCTTTAGGGGGGGAGGTGAAAAACTGTTTTTT. The gene calls are TRBV11-2 and TRBJ1-4; D might be TRBD1 (6 bases). CDR1 is SGHAT and CDR2 is FQNNGV in the germline V gene. The CDR3 runs to 14 residues. V gave up 3 bases and J gave up 7 bases, with 12 bases separating them. Based on the CDR3 plus reference TRBV11-2 and TRBJ1-4, the full variable domain is EAGVAQSPRYKIIEKRQSVAFWCNPISGHATLYWYQQILGQGPKLLIQFQNNGVVDDSQLPKDRFSAERLKGVDSTLKIQPAKLEDSAVYLCASSFRGGGEKLFFGSGTQLSVL.

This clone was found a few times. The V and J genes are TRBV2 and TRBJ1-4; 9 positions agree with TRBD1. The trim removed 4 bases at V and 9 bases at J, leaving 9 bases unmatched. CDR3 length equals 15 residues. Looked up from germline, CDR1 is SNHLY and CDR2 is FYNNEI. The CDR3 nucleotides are TGTGCCAGCAGTGGGGACAGGGACTCCTCTCAAAAACTGTTTTTT. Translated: CASSGDRDSSQKLFF.

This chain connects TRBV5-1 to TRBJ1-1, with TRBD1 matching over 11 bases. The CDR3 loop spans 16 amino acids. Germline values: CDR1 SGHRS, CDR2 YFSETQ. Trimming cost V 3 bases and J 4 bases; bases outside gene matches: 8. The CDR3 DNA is TGCGCCAGCAGCTCCAGGGACAGGGGGATCGGCACTGAAGCTTTCTTT. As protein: CASSSRDRGIGTEAFF.

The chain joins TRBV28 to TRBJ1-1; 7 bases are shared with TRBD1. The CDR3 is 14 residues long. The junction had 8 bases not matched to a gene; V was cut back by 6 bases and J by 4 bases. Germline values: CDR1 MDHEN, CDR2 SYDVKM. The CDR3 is CASSPGGGSTEAFF. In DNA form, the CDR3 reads TGTGCCAGCAGCCCAGGGGGTGGAAGCACTGAAGCTTTCTTT. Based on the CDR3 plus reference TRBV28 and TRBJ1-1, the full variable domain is DVKVTQSSRYLVKRTGEKVFLECVQDMDHENMFWYRQDPGLGLRLIYFSYDVKMKEKGDIPEGYSVSREKKERFSLILESASTNQTSMYLCASSPGGGSTEAFFGQGTRLTVV.

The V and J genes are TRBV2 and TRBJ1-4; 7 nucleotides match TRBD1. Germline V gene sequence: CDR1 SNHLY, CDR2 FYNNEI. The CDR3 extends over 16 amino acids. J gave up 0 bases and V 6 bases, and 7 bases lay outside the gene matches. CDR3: CASRWGQQSTNEKLFF. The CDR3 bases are TGTGCCAGCAGGTGGGGACAGCAATCAACTAATGAAAAACTGTTTTTT.

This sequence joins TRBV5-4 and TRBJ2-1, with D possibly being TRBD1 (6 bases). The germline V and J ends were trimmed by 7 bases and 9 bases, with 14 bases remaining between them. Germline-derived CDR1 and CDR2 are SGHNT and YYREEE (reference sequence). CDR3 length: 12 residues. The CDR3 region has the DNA TGTGCCAGCCCTAAGGGGGAAGGTGAGCAGTTCTTC. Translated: CASPKGEGEQFF.